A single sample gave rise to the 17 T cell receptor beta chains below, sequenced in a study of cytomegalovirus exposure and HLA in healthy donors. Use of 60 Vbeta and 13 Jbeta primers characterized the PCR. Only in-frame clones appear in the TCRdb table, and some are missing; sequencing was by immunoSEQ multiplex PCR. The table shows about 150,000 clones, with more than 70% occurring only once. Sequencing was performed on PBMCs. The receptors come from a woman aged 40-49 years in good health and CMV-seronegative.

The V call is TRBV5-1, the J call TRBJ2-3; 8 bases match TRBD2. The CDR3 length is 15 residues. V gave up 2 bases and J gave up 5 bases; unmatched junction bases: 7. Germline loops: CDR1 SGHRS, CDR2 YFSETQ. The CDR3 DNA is TGCGCCAGCAGCTTAGGTAGCGGGGATTTAGATACGCAGTATTTT. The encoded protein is CASSLGSGDLDTQYF.

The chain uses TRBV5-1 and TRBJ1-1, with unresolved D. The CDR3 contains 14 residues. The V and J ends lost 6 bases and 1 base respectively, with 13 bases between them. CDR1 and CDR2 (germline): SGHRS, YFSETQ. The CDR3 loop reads CASTPVAENTEAFF. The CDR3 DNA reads TGCGCCAGCACTCCGGTCGCCGAGAACACTGAAGCTTTCTTT. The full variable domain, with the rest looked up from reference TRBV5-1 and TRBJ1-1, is KAGVTQTPRYLIKTRGQQVTLSCSPISGHRSVSWYQQTPGQGLQFLFEYFSETQRNKGNFPGRFSGRQFSNSRSEMNVSTLELGDSALYLCASTPVAENTEAFFGQGTRLTVV.

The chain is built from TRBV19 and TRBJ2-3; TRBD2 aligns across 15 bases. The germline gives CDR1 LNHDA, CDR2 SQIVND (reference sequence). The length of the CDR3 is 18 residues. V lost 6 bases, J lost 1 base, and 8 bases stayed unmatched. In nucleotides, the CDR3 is TGTGCCAGTAGGGATTGGACTAGCGGGAGGGCCGGCACAGATACGCAGTATTTT. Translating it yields CASRDWTSGRAGTDTQYF.

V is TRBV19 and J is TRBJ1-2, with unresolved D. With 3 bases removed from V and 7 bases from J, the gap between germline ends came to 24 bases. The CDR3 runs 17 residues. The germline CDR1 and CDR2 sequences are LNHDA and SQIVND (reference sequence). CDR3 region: CASSMPRRGFTTFGYTF. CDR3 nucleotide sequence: TGTGCCAGTAGTATGCCACGGCGGGGATTCACCACTTTTGGCTACACCTTC.

The CDR3 here is CSVARRNEQFF. The CDR3 DNA reads TGCAGCGTTGCACGGCGGAATGAGCAGTTCTTC. The rearrangement links TRBV29-1 to TRBJ2-1, with D hard to call. CDR1 and CDR2 (germline): SQVTM, ANQGSEA. The CDR3 is 11 residues long. With 4 bases removed from V and 7 bases from J, the gap between germline ends came to 8 bases.

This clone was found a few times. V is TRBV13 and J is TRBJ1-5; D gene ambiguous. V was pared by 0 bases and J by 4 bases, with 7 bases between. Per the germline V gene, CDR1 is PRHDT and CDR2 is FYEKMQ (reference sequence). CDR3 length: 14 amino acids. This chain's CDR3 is CASSLGAGNQPQHF. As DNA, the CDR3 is TGTGCCAGCAGCTTAGGAGCTGGTAATCAGCCCCAGCATTTT.

CDR3 sequence reads: CASSQSGQGGTEAFF. The CDR3 DNA reads TGCGCCAGCAGCCAATCCGGACAGGGAGGAACTGAAGCTTTCTTT. The chain uses TRBV5-1 and TRBJ1-1, with 8 bases aligning to TRBD1. CDR3 length: 15 amino acids. Germline loops: CDR1 SGHRS, CDR2 YFSETQ. The V gene end was trimmed by 4 bases and the J gene end by 5 bases; junction bases not matched to a gene: 10.

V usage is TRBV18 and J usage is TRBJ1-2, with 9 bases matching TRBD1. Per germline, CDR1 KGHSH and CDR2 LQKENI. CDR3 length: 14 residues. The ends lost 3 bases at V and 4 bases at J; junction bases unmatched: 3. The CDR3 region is CASSPLDRGYGYTF. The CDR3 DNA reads TGTGCCAGCTCACCCTTGGACAGGGGCTATGGCTACACCTTC. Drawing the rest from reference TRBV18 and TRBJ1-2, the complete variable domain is NAGVMQNPRHLVRRRGQEARLRCSPMKGHSHVYWYRQLPEEGLKFMVYLQKENIIDESGMPKERFSAEFPKEGPSILRIQQVVRGDSAAYFCASSPLDRGYGYTFGSGTRLTVV.

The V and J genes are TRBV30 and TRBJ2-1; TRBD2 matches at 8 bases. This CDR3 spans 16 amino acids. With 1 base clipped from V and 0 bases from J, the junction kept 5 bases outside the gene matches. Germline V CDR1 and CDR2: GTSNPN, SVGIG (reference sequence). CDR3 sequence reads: CAWSGQSGSSYNEQFF. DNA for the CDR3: TGTGCCTGGAGTGGACAAAGCGGGAGCTCCTACAATGAGCAGTTCTTC.

CDR3 protein: CASSLQQAKNIQYF. As DNA, the CDR3 is TGTGCCAGCAGCTTGCAACAGGCCAAAAACATTCAGTACTTC. This rearrangement joins TRBV5-5 to TRBJ2-4; D not certain. The CDR3 extends over 14 amino acids. Trimming removed 1 base at V and 1 base at J, with 6 bases between. Germline CDR1 reads SGHKS; CDR2 reads YYEKEE (reference sequence).

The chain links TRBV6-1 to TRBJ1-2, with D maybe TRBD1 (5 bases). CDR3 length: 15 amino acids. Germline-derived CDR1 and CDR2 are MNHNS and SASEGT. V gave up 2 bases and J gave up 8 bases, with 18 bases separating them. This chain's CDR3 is CASSEFLGPWYGYTF. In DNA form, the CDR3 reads TGTGCCAGCAGTGAATTTCTGGGGCCTTGGTACGGCTACACCTTC.

CDR3 loop: CASSPGLAGEDTQYF. CDR3 nucleotides: TGTGCCAGCTCACCGGGACTAGCGGGGGAAGATACGCAGTATTTT. The chain combines TRBV18 with TRBJ2-3; 14 positions agree with TRBD2. Unmatched junction bases numbered 1, after V lost 3 bases and J lost 5 bases. Germline lookup yields CDR1 KGHSH and CDR2 LQKENI. The CDR3 runs to 15 residues.

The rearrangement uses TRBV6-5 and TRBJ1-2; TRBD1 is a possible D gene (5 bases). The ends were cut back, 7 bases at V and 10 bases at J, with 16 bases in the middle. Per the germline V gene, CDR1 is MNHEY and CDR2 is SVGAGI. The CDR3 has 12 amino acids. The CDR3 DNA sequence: TGTGCCAGCAAAGCGACGGGACTGTACTACACCTTC. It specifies CASKATGLYYTF.

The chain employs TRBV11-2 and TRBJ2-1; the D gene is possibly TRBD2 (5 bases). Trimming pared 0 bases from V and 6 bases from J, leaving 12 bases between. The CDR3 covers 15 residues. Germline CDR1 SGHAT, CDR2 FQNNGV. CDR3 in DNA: TGTGCCAGCAGCTTAGATATTACTAGTGGCAATGAGCAGTTCTTC. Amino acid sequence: CASSLDITSGNEQFF.

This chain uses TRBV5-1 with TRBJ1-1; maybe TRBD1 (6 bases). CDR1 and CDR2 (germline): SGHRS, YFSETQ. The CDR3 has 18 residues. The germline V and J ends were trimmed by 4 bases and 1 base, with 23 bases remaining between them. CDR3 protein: CASSGRDTPAGANTEAFF. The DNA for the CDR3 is TGCGCCAGCAGCGGACGGGACACCCCTGCGGGGGCGAACACTGAAGCTTTCTTT.

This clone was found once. The CDR3 DNA reads as TGTGCCAGCAGCTTAACAGGGAACACTGAAGCTTTCTTT. It encodes CASSLTGNTEAFF. The chain has TRBV11-2 and TRBJ1-1; possible D gene TRBD1, 5 bases. The germline V gene has CDR1 SGHAT and CDR2 FQNNGV. With 2 bases removed from V and 1 base from J, the gap between germline ends came to 5 bases. The CDR3 has 13 residues.

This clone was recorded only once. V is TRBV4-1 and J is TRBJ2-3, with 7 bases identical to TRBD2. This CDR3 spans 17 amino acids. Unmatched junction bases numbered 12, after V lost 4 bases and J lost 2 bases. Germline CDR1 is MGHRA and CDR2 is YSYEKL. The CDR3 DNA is TGCGCCAGCAGCCGCTTCCTTCTAGCGGCCCTCACAGATACGCAGTATTTT. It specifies CASSRFLLAALTDTQYF.